One and the same sample provided the 6 T cell receptor beta chains below, sequenced in a study of T-cell reconstitution after alpha-beta-depleted transplantation in children. It was with unique molecular identifiers that the TCRbeta library was prepared. TCRdb analysed the PCR reads with MiXCR anew, one entry per CDR3 protein. The repertoire has 780,000 or so distinct CDR3 sequences, 16% of them found once; the top ten carry approximately 4.5%. The starting material was PBMCs, mostly from graft donor cells, obtained 360 days after TCRalphabeta/CD19-depleted stem cell transplant. All receptors derive from a male patient between 10 and 17 years old who had a stem cell transplant for acute lymphoblastic leukemia, so the T cells may come from the graft donor.

This clonotype was seen only a few times. J is TRBJ2-7 and V is TRBV7-9; 7 nucleotides align to TRBD2. Trimming took 4 bases from V and 5 from J; bases not matched to a gene: 8. Germline CDR1 and CDR2: SEHNR and FQNEAQ (reference sequence). The CDR3 covers 14 residues. In DNA form, the CDR3 reads TGTGCCAGCAGCTCCCGGGAGGCTCAGGACGAGCAGTACTTC. Residues: CASSSREAQDEQYF. The whole variable domain, remainder taken from reference TRBV7-9 and TRBJ2-7, is DTGVSQNPRHKITKRGQNVTFRCDPISEHNRLYWYRQTLGQGPEFLTYFQNEAQLEKSRLLSDRFSAERPKGSFSTLEIQRTEQGDSAMYLCASSSREAQDEQYFGPGTRLTVT.

This chain uses TRBV5-5 with TRBJ1-1; TRBD1 matches 7 bases. Germline-derived CDR1 and CDR2 are SGHKS and YYEKEE (reference sequence). The CDR3 is 14 amino acids. The V segment lost 2 bases and the J segment 3 bases; nucleotides outside the gene matches: 4. The CDR3 region has the DNA TGTGCCAGCAGCTTCGACAGGGTGGACACTGAAGCTTTCTTT. Translated: CASSFDRVDTEAFF.

This clonotype was found a few times. The rearrangement joins TRBV29-1 to TRBJ1-3; D gene uncertain. The ends were cut back, 2 bases at V and 0 bases at J, with 8 bases in the middle. Germline lookup yields CDR1 SQVTM and CDR2 ANQGSEA. The CDR3 length is 14 residues. CDR3 nucleotide sequence: TGCAGCGTTGAACGACGGAGCTCTGGAAACACCATATATTTT. It yields the protein CSVERRSSGNTIYF.

V usage is TRBV19 and J usage is TRBJ2-7; tentatively, D is TRBD2 (6 bases). Germline V gene sequence: CDR1 LNHDA, CDR2 SQIVND (reference sequence). The CDR3 spans 16 residues. The germline V and J ends were trimmed by 5 bases and 6 bases, with 23 bases remaining between them. CDR3 nucleotides: TGTGCCAGTAGTCTTCCATTAGCGGCCGGGGGAGGCGAGCAGTACTTC. It encodes CASSLPLAAGGGEQYF.

This chain connects TRBV5-1 to TRBJ1-5, with TRBD1 matching 7 bases. This CDR3 comprises 16 residues. The J segment lost 2 bases and the V segment lost 4 bases, leaving 9 bases of the junction unmatched. CDR1 SGHRS and CDR2 YFSETQ come from the germline V gene. The CDR3 sequence is CASSPNKGAGNQPQHF. CDR3 bases: TGCGCCAGCAGCCCGAACAAGGGGGCGGGCAATCAGCCCCAGCATTTT.

This clonotype was picked up many times. The chain links TRBV5-5 to TRBJ2-1; D perhaps matches TRBD2 (5 bases). Germline CDR1 reads SGHKS; CDR2 reads YYEKEE (reference sequence). V dropped 1 base and J dropped 8 bases, with 16 bases sitting between them. The CDR3 length is 15 residues. CDR3 sequence reads: CASSLRAASIYEQFF. CDR3 nucleotides: TGTGCCAGCAGCTTGAGGGCCGCTAGCATCTATGAGCAGTTCTTC.